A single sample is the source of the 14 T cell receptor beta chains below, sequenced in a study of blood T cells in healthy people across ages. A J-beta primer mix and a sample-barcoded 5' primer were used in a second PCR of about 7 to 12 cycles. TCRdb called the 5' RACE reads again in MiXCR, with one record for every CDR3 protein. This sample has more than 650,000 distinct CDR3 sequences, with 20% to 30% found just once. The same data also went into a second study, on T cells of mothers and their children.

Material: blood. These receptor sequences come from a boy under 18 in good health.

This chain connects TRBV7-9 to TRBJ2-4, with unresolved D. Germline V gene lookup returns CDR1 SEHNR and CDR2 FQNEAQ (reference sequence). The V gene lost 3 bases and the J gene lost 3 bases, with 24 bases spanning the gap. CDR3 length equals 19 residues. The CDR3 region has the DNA TGTGCCAGCAGCTTGGTTCTGAACCTCTTAGAGGTTGACAAAAACATTCAGTACTTC. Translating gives CASSLVLNLLEVDKNIQYF.

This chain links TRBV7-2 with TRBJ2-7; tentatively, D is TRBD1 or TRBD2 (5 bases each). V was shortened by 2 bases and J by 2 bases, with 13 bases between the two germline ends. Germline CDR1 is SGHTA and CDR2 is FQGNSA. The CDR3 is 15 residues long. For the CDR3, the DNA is TGTGCCAGCAGCTTAATGGTCGGGGCTCCCTACGAGCAGTACTTC. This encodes CASSLMVGAPYEQYF.

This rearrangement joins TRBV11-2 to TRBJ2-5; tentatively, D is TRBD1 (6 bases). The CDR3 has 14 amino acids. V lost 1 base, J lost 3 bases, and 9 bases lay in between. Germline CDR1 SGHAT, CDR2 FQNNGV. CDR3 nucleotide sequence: TGTGCCAGCAGCTTAGGTCACAGGGAAGAGACCCAGTACTTC. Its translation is CASSLGHREETQYF.

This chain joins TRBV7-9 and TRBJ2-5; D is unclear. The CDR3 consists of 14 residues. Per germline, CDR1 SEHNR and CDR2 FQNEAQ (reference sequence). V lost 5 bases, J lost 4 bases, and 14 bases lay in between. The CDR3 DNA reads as TGTGCCAGCAGCCCGCCACCCTACGGAGAGACCCAGTACTTC. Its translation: CASSPPPYGETQYF.

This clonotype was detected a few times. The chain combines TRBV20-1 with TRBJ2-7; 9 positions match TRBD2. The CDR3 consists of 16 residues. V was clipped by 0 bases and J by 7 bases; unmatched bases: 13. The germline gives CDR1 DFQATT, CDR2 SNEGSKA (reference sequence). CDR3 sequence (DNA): TGCAGTGCTAGAGACGGGTCCACTAGCGGGCCGGGGGAGCAGTACTTC. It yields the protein CSARDGSTSGPGEQYF.

The DNA for the CDR3 is TGCAGTGCTAGCACCGGGACTAGCATCGACGAGCAGTACTTC. This translates into CSASTGTSIDEQYF. The chain couples TRBV20-1 to TRBJ2-5, with 9 bases matching TRBD2. The closer fit of TRBJ2-7 to the DNA end suggests the J call may be wrong. This CDR3 region has 14 residues. CDR1 and CDR2 (germline): DFQATT, SNEGSKA (reference sequence).

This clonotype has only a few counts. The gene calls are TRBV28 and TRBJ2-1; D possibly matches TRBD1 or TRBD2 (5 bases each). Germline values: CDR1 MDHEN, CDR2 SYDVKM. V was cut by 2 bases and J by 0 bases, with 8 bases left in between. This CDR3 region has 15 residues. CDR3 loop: CASSLPGLSYNEQFF. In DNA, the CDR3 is TGTGCCAGCAGTTTACCGGGGCTCTCCTACAATGAGCAGTTCTTC.

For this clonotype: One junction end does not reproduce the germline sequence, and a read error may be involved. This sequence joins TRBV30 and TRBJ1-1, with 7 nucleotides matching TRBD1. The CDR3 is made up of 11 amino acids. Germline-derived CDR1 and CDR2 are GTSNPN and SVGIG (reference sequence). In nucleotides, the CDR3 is TGTGCCGGGGACAGCAGGACTGAAGCCTTCTTT. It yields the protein CAGDSRTEAFF.

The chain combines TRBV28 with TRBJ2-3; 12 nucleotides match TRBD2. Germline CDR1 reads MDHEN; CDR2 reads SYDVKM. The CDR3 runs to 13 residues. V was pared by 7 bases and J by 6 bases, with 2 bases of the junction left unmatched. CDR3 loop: CASKLAGGDTQYF. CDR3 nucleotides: TGTGCCAGCAAACTAGCGGGGGGCGATACGCAGTATTTT.

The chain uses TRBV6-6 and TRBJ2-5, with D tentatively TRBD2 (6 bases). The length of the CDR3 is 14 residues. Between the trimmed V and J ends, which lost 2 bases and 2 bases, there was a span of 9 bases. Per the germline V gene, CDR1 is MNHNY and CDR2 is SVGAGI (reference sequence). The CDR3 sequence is CASSYPGLQETQYF. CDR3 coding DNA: TGTGCCAGCAGTTACCCGGGACTGCAAGAGACCCAGTACTTC.

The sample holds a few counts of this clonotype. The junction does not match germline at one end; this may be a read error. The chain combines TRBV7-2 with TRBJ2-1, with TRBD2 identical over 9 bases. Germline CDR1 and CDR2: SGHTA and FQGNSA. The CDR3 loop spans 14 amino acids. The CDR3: CASSSLAGQETLYF. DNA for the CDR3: TGTGCCAGCAGCTCCCTAGCGGGGCAAGAGACCCTGTACTTC.

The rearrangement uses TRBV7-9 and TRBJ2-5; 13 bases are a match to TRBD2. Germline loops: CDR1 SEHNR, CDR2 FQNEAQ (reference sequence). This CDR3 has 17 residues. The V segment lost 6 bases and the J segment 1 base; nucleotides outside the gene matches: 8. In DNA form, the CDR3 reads TGTGCCAGCAGGTTGAGGGGACTAGCGGGACTCCAAGAGACCCAGTACTTC. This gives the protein CASRLRGLAGLQETQYF. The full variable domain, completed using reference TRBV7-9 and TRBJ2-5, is DTGVSQNPRHKITKRGQNVTFRCDPISEHNRLYWYRQTLGQGPEFLTYFQNEAQLEKSRLLSDRFSAERPKGSFSTLEIQRTEQGDSAMYLCASRLRGLAGLQETQYFGPGTRLLVL.

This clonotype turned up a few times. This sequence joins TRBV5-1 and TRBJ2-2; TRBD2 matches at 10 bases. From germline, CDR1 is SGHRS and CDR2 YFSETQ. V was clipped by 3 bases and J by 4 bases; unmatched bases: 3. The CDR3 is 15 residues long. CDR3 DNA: TGCGCCAGCAGCTGGGGACTAGCGACCACCGGGGAGCTGTTTTTT. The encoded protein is CASSWGLATTGELFF.

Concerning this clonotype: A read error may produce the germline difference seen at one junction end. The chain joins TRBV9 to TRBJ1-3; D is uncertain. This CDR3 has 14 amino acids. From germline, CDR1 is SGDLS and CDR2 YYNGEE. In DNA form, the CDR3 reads TGTGCCTGCAGCGAACAGAGCTCTGGAAACACCATATATTTT. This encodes CACSEQSSGNTIYF.